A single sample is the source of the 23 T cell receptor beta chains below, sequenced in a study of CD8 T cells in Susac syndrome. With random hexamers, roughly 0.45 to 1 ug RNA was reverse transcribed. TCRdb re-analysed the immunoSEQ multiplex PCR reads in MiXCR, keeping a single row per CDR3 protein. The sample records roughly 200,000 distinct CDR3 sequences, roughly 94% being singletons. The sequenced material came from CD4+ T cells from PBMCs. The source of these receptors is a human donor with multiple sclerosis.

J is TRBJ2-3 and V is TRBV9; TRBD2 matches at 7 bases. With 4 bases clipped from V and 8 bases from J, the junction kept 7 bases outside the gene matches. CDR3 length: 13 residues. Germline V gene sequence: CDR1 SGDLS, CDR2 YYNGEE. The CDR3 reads CASSTRLAGTQYF. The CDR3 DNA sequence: TGTGCCAGCAGCACCCGACTAGCCGGTACGCAGTATTTT. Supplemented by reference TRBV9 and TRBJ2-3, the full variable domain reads DSGVTQTPKHLITATGQRVTLRCSPRSGDLSVYWYQQSLDQGLQFLIQYYNGEERAKGNILERFSAQQFPDLHSELNLSSLELGDSALYFCASSTRLAGTQYFGPGTRLTVL.

The CDR3 sequence: CASSPPGSADTQYF. CDR3 DNA sequence: TGTGCCAGCAGCCCCCCCGGATCTGCAGATACGCAGTATTTT. V gene TRBV3-1 combines with J gene TRBJ2-3; D gene unclear. The CDR3 is 14 residues long. The germline gives CDR1 LGHDT, CDR2 YNNKEL (reference sequence). V lost 4 bases and J 4 bases, leaving 12 bases between the germline ends.

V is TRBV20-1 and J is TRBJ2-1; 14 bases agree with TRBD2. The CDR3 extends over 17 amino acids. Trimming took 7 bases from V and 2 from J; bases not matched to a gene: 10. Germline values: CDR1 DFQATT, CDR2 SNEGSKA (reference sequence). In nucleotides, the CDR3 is TGCAGTGTGCCGGGACTAGCGGGGGACTTAGCCTACAATGAGCAGTTCTTC. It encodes CSVPGLAGDLAYNEQFF.

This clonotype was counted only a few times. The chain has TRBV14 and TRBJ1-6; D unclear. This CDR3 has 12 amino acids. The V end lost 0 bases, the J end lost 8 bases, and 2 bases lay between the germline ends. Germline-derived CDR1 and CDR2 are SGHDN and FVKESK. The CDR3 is CASSQDYSPLHF. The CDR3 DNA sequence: TGTGCCAGCAGCCAAGATTATTCACCCCTCCACTTT.

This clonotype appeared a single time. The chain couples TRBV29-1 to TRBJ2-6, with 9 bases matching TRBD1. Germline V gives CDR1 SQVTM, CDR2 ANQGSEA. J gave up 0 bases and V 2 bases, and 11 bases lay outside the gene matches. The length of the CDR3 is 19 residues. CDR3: CSVEWAGDRVSSGANVLTF. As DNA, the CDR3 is TGCAGCGTTGAATGGGCGGGGGACAGGGTGTCCTCTGGGGCCAACGTCCTGACTTTC.

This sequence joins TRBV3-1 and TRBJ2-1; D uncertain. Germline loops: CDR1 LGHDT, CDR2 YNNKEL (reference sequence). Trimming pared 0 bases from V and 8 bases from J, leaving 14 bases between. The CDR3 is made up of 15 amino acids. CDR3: CASSQDTLIAHEQFF. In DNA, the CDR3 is TGTGCCAGCAGCCAAGATACGTTAATAGCCCATGAGCAGTTCTTC.

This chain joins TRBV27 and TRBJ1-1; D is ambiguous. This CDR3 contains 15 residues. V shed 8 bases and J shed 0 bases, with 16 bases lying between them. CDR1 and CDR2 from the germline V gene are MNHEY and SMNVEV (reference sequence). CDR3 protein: CASRELGRMNTEAFF. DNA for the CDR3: TGTGCCAGCCGCGAGCTTGGGAGAATGAACACTGAAGCTTTCTTT.

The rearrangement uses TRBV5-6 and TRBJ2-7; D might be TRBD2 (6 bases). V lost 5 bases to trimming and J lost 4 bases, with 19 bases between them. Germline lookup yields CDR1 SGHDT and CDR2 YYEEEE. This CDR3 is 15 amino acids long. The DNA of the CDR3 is TGTGCCAGCAGTGGGCCAGGGCTAGCGTCGTACGAGCAGTACTTC. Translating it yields CASSGPGLASYEQYF. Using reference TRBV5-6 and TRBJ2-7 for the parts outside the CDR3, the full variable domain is DAGVTQSPTHLIKTRGQQVTLRCSPKSGHDTVSWYQQALGQGPQFIFQYYEEEERQRGNFPDRFSGHQFPNYSSELNVNALLLGDSALYLCASSGPGLASYEQYFGPGTRLTVT.

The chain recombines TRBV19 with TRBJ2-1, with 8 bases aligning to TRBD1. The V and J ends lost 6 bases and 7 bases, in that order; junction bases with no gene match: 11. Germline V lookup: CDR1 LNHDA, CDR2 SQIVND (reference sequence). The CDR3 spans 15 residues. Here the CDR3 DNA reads TGTGCCAGTAGGGCCTCTCGGACAGGGCCTAATGAGCAGTTCTTC. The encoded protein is CASRASRTGPNEQFF.

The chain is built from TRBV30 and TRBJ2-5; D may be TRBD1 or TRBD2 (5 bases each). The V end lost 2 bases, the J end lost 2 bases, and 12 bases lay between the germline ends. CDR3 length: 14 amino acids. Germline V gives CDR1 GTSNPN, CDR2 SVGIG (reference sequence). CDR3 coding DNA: TGTGCCTGGAGTAGGGGACGGGATCAAGAGACCCAGTACTTC. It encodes CAWSRGRDQETQYF.

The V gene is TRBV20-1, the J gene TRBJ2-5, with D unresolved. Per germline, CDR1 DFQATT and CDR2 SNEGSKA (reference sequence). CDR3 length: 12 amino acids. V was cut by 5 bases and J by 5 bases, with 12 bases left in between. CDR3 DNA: TGCAGTGCTCCAGGATTACTCGAGACCCAGTACTTC. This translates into CSAPGLLETQYF.

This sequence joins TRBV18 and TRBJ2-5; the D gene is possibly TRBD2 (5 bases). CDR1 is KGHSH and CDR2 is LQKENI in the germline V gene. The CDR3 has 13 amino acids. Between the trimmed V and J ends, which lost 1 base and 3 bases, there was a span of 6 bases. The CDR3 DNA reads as TGTGCCAGCTCACCACTCGGGGAAGAGACCCAGTACTTC. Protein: CASSPLGEETQYF.

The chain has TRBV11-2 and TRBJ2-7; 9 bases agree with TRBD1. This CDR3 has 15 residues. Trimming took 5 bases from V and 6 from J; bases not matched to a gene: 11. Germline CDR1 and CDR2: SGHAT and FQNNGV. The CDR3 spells CASSPGDRVPSEQYF. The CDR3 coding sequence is TGTGCCAGCAGCCCCGGGGACAGGGTCCCAAGCGAGCAGTACTTC.

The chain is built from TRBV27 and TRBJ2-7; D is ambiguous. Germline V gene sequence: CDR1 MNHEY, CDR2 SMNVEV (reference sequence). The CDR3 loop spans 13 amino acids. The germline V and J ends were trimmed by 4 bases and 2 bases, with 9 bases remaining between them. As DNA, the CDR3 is TGTGCCAGCAGTTCCGGACGAGCCTACGAGCAGTACTTC. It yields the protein CASSSGRAYEQYF.

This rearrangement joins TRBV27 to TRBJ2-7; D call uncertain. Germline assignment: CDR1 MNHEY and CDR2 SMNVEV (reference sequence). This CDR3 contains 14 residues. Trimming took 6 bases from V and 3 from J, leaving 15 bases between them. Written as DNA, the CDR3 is TGTGCCAGCAGCCTCTCGGGCTTCGTCTACGAGCAGTACTTC. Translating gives CASSLSGFVYEQYF.

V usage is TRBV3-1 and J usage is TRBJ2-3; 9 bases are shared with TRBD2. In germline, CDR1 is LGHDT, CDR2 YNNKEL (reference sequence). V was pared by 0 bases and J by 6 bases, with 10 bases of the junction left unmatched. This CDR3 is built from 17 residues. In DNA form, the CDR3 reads TGTGCCAGCAGCCAAGATCCCCCAGCGGGGGGCCTCGATACGCAGTATTTT. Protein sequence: CASSQDPPAGGLDTQYF.

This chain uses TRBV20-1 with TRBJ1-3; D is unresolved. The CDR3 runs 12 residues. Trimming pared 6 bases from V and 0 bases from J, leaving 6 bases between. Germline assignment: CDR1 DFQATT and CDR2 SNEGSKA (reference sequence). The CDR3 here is CSATGSGNTIYF. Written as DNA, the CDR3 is TGCAGTGCAACGGGCTCTGGAAACACCATATATTTT.

CDR3 protein: CAWSETGTGSYEQYF. Written as DNA, the CDR3 is TGTGCCTGGAGCGAAACCGGGACAGGTTCCTACGAGCAGTACTTC. The V call is TRBV30, the J call TRBJ2-7; 8 nucleotides align to TRBD1. Trimming at V came to 3 bases and at J to 1 base, leaving 8 bases not matched to a gene. CDR1 GTSNPN and CDR2 SVGIG come from the germline V gene (reference sequence). The length of the CDR3 is 15 residues.

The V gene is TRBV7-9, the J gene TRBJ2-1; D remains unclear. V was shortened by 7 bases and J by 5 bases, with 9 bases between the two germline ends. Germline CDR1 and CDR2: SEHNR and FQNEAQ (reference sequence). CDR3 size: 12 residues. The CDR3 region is CASIGLNNEQFF. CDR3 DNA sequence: TGTGCCAGCATAGGGCTTAACAATGAGCAGTTCTTC. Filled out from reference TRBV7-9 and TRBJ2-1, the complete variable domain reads DTGVSQNPRHKITKRGQNVTFRCDPISEHNRLYWYRQTLGQGPEFLTYFQNEAQLEKSRLLSDRFSAERPKGSFSTLEIQRTEQGDSAMYLCASIGLNNEQFFGPGTRLTVL.

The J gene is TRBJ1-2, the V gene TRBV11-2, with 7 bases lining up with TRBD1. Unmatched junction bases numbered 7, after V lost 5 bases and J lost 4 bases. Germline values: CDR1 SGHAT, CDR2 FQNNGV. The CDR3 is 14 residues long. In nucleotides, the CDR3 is TGTGCCAGCAGCCTACAGGGGACGGCCTATGGCTACACCTTC. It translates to CASSLQGTAYGYTF.

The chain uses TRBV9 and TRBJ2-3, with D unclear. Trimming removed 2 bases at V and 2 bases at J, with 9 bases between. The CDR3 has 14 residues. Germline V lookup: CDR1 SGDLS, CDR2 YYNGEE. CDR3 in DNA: TGTGCCAGCAGCGTGATGGGGATCACAGATACGCAGTATTTT. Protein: CASSVMGITDTQYF.

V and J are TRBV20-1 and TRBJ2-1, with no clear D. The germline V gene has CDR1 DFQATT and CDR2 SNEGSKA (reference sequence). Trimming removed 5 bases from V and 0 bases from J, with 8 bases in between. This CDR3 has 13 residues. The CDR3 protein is CSADGSSYNEQFF. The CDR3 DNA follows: TGCAGTGCTGATGGTAGCTCCTACAATGAGCAGTTCTTC.

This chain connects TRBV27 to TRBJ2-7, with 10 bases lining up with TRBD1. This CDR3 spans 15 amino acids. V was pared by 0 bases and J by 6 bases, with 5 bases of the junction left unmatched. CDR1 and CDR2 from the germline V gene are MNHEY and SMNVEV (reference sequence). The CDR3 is CASSLSPDRGFEQYF. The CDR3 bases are TGTGCCAGCAGTTTATCCCCGGACAGGGGGTTCGAGCAGTACTTC.